The 28 T cell receptor beta chains in this list originate from one sample, sequenced in a study of beta chain features in type 1 diabetes (dated by TCRdb to the late 2010s). Libraries were prepared through the immunoSEQ multiplex PCR assay. The entire amount of isolated RNA was reverse transcribed using the High Capacity cDNA Reverse Transcription Kit, so the sequenced TCRB transcripts were expressed ones. This is the immuneACCESS table as TCRdb keeps it, with only in-frame sequences that have V and J called. A part of the clones is gone; compared with another copy, unresolved V genes explain less than half, and the rest is unexplained. Here the sample has approximately 330,000 clones; around 10% occur a single time. Of the sample, about 0.014% falls within the top ten clones. The sample taken for sequencing was naive CD4+ T cells from blood. Sample cell subset or site, as interpreted from the label and publication: true naive CD4+ T cells. Receptors were obtained from a woman younger than 45 in good health.

This clone showed up just a few times. This chain uses TRBV6-5 with TRBJ2-1; 9 bases fit TRBD2. Per germline, CDR1 MNHEY and CDR2 SVGAGI. The CDR3 is 16 residues long. Losses at the gene ends were 0 bases for V and 7 bases for J; bases not matched to a gene: 7. This CDR3 is CASSYSLLAGSNEQFF. The CDR3 DNA follows: TGTGCCAGCAGTTACTCGCTCCTAGCGGGGAGTAATGAGCAGTTCTTC.

The chain employs TRBV5-1 and TRBJ2-7; 7 nucleotides line up with TRBD1. With V trimmed by 4 bases and J by 6 bases, 10 bases remained unmatched. Germline V gene lookup returns CDR1 SGHRS and CDR2 YFSETQ. The length of the CDR3 is 14 residues. The CDR3 nucleotides read TGCGCCAGCAGCGAGGTGGAGACAGGGCGCGAGCAGTACTTC. It translates to CASSEVETGREQYF.

This clone was picked up a small number of times. The chain combines TRBV6-5 with TRBJ2-5; D ambiguous. The closer fit of TRBJ2-7 to the DNA end suggests the J call may be wrong. This CDR3 is 13 amino acids long. Per germline, CDR1 MNHEY and CDR2 SVGAGI. The CDR3 reads CASRFVRFYEQYF. In DNA, the CDR3 is TGTGCCAGCAGGTTTGTCAGGTTCTACGAGCAGTACTTC.

The J gene is TRBJ1-4, the V gene TRBV30, with D tentatively TRBD1 (5 bases). Per germline, CDR1 GTSNPN and CDR2 SVGIG (reference sequence). The CDR3 length is 14 residues. V lost 1 base, J lost 4 bases, and 10 bases lay in between. The CDR3 is CAWSEGRNNEKLFF. CDR3 coding DNA: TGTGCCTGGAGTGAGGGGAGGAATAATGAAAAACTGTTTTTT.

This clone was detected a few times. This sequence joins TRBV18 and TRBJ1-1; 7 bases agree with TRBD1. V dropped 3 bases and J dropped 4; count of bases not matched to a gene: 8. Germline CDR1 KGHSH, CDR2 LQKENI. The CDR3 is 15 residues long. The CDR3 DNA is TGTGCCAGCTCACCTGAGACAGGGTCTATCACTGAAGCTTTCTTT. Translation: CASSPETGSITEAFF.

This clone has only a few counts. The chain recombines TRBV18 with TRBJ1-5, with TRBD1 matching 7 bases. The V gene end was trimmed by 2 bases and the J gene end by 3 bases; junction bases not matched to a gene: 7. Looked up from germline, CDR1 is KGHSH and CDR2 is LQKENI. The CDR3 spans 16 residues. The DNA for the CDR3 is TGTGCCAGCTCACCAGTCCCAGGGGGAGTCAATCAGCCCCAGCATTTT. The encoded protein is CASSPVPGGVNQPQHF.

This clone was seen a few times. Other DNA sequences within the sample encode an identical CDR3. V and J are TRBV9 and TRBJ2-3; D call uncertain. Trimming took 5 bases from V and 0 from J, leaving 4 bases between them. Germline V gene lookup returns CDR1 SGDLS and CDR2 YYNGEE. The CDR3 totals 12 residues. The CDR3 nucleotides are TGTGCCAGCAGTAGTAGCACAGATACGCAGTATTTT. Translated: CASSSSTDTQYF.

The chain employs TRBV29-1 and TRBJ2-3; perhaps TRBD2 as D (6 bases). Germline lookup yields CDR1 SQVTM and CDR2 ANQGSEA. V was clipped by 3 bases and J by 6 bases, with 10 bases between them. This CDR3 spans 12 amino acids. The CDR3: CSVEFAGDTQYF. CDR3 nucleotides: TGCAGCGTTGAGTTTGCGGGGGATACGCAGTATTTT.

The chain combines TRBV14 with TRBJ2-3; 7 bases map to TRBD2. The germline V gene encodes CDR1 SGHDN and CDR2 FVKESK. V shed 0 bases, J shed 0 bases, and the junction held 9 bases outside the gene matches. The CDR3 length is 18 residues. DNA for the CDR3: TGTGCCAGCAGCCAAGAATTCTTTTCGGGAGGAAGCACAGATACGCAGTATTTT. It translates to CASSQEFFSGGSTDTQYF. Using reference TRBV14 and TRBJ2-3 for the parts outside the CDR3, the full variable domain is EAGVTQFPSHSVIEKGQTVTLRCDPISGHDNLYWYRRVMGKEIKFLLHFVKESKQDESGMPNNRFLAERTGGTYSTLKVQPAELEDSGVYFCASSQEFFSGGSTDTQYFGPGTRLTVL.

A few counts support this clone. This chain uses TRBV14 with TRBJ1-1; D unclear. The CDR3 is 15 residues long. Germline V gives CDR1 SGHDN, CDR2 FVKESK. Trimming left V 1 base short and J 4 bases short, with 13 bases between. The CDR3 coding sequence is TGTGCCAGCAGCCAAGGTCTTGTGCAGGTCACTGAAGCTTTCTTT. This codes for CASSQGLVQVTEAFF.

This clone was seen repeatedly, ten times or more. The junction departs from the called germline gene at one end, perhaps through a read error. CDR3 loop: CATSSEGLVEGIF. The CDR3 coding sequence is TGTGCCACCAGCAGCGAGGGACTAGTCGAGGGGATCTTC. This chain connects TRBV15 to TRBJ2-1, with TRBD2 identical over 8 bases. The CDR3 contains 13 residues. Germline assignment: CDR1 LNHNV and CDR2 YYDKDF (reference sequence).

A few counts support this clone. This chain joins TRBV7-2 and TRBJ2-5, with 9 positions matching TRBD2. J lost 5 bases, V lost 5 bases, and 6 bases had no gene match. Germline CDR1 SGHTA, CDR2 FQGNSA. The CDR3 has 14 amino acids. CDR3 in amino acids: CASSPIAGDETQYF. CDR3 coding DNA: TGTGCCAGCAGCCCTATAGCGGGAGACGAGACCCAGTACTTC.

The chain couples TRBV19 to TRBJ1-4; D is perhaps TRBD1 (5 bases). Trimming pared 9 bases from V and 0 bases from J, leaving 11 bases between. Germline V gene sequence: CDR1 LNHDA, CDR2 SQIVND (reference sequence). This CDR3 has 14 residues. The CDR3 spells CASLDSATNEKLFF. Here the CDR3 DNA reads TGTGCCAGCTTAGACAGTGCAACTAATGAAAAACTGTTTTTT.

The chain combines TRBV5-6 with TRBJ1-2, with 10 bases aligning to TRBD1. Germline CDR1 reads SGHDT; CDR2 reads YYEEEE. With V trimmed by 4 bases and J by 6 bases, 6 bases remained unmatched. There are 14 residues in the CDR3. CDR3 sequence reads: CASSARDRGHGYTF. CDR3 in DNA: TGTGCCAGCAGCGCCCGGGACAGGGGTCATGGCTACACCTTC.

This clone was detected a few times. The same CDR3 arises from other DNA sequences in this sample as well. This chain connects TRBV9 to TRBJ2-2; no clear D gene. This CDR3 has 12 amino acids. V was clipped by 1 base and J by 5 bases, with 3 bases between them. Germline-derived CDR1 and CDR2 are SGDLS and YYNGEE. The CDR3 DNA reads TGTGCCAGCAGCGTACTGACCGGGGAGCTGTTTTTT. This codes for CASSVLTGELFF.

This clone was seen only a few times. The chain is built from TRBV7-2 and TRBJ2-7; 7 positions agree with TRBD2. Losses at the gene ends were 2 bases for V and 12 bases for J; bases not matched to a gene: 4. Germline V lookup: CDR1 SGHTA, CDR2 FQGNSA. The CDR3 covers 11 residues. The CDR3 DNA reads TGTGCCAGCAGCTTAACTAGCGAGGCGTACTTC. It is translated as CASSLTSEAYF.

The chain couples TRBV18 to TRBJ2-3; TRBD2 matches 7 bases. The CDR3 runs 16 residues. Per germline, CDR1 KGHSH and CDR2 LQKENI. V gave up 1 base and J gave up 5 bases; unmatched junction bases: 9. The CDR3 DNA reads as TGTGCCAGCTCACCACAAAGCGCGGGAGTAGTAGATACGCAGTATTTT. It specifies CASSPQSAGVVDTQYF.

This clone was seen more than once but under ten times. The chain couples TRBV30 to TRBJ1-5; D gene uncertain. This CDR3 has 13 amino acids. The ends were cut back, 4 bases at V and 0 bases at J, with 7 bases in the middle. CDR1 GTSNPN and CDR2 SVGIG come from the germline V gene (reference sequence). CDR3 in amino acids: CAWIYDSNQPQHF. CDR3 coding DNA: TGTGCCTGGATCTATGATAGCAATCAGCCCCAGCATTTT.

The chain combines TRBV28 with TRBJ1-5; TRBD1 agrees at 8 bases. The CDR3 totals 13 residues. V was clipped by 7 bases and J by 2 bases; unmatched bases: 1. Germline CDR1 is MDHEN and CDR2 is SYDVKM. DNA for the CDR3: TGTGCCAGCAAGACAGGGGGCAATCAGCCCCAGCATTTT. Translating it yields CASKTGGNQPQHF.

In this sample, this clone turned up a few times. Written as DNA, the CDR3 is TGTGCCAGCTCAACAGGGGTCCAAGAGACCCAGTACTTC. Its translation is CASSTGVQETQYF. The chain uses TRBV18 and TRBJ2-5; 7 bases fit TRBD1. The ends lost 5 bases at V and 1 base at J; junction bases unmatched: 1. The CDR3 contains 13 residues. CDR1 is KGHSH and CDR2 is LQKENI in the germline V gene.

The rearrangement joins TRBV5-1 to TRBJ2-2; D is unclear. Looked up from germline, CDR1 is SGHRS and CDR2 is YFSETQ. CDR3 size: 12 residues. Trimming cost V 4 bases and J 5 bases, with 6 bases left between them. CDR3 sequence reads: CASSMTTGELFF. For the CDR3, the DNA is TGCGCCAGCAGCATGACTACCGGGGAGCTGTTTTTT.

This clone was observed a few times. V gene TRBV5-4 combines with J gene TRBJ1-5, with D maybe TRBD1 (6 bases). V gave up 4 bases and J gave up 4 bases, with 18 bases separating them. This CDR3 region has 16 residues. Germline loops: CDR1 SGHNT, CDR2 YYREEE (reference sequence). CDR3 coding DNA: TGTGCCAGCAGCGCTGAAGGACAGCTCCCTAATCAGCCCCAGCATTTT. Amino acid sequence: CASSAEGQLPNQPQHF. The full variable domain, in which reference TRBV5-4 and TRBJ1-5 provide the parts outside the CDR3, is ETGVTQSPTHLIKTRGQQVTLRCSSQSGHNTVSWYQQALGQGPQFIFQYYREEENGRGNFPPRFSGLQFPNYSSELNVNALELDDSALYLCASSAEGQLPNQPQHFGDGTRLSIL.

DNA for the CDR3: TGCGCCAGCAGCCCGGGACTAGCGGGAGTTACCGGGGAGCTGTTTTTT. It yields the protein CASSPGLAGVTGELFF. The V call is TRBV5-1, the J call TRBJ2-2; 14 bases align to TRBD2. The CDR3 is made up of 16 amino acids. V was pared by 4 bases and J by 5 bases, with 4 bases of the junction left unmatched. Germline lookup yields CDR1 SGHRS and CDR2 YFSETQ.

The chain couples TRBV7-2 to TRBJ2-2; TRBD2 matches 11 bases. The J segment lost 4 bases and the V segment lost 0 bases, leaving 1 base of the junction unmatched. Germline CDR1 is SGHTA and CDR2 is FQGNSA. CDR3 length: 16 residues. The CDR3 reads CASSLAGLAVTGELFF. The CDR3 DNA reads as TGTGCCAGCAGCTTAGCGGGACTAGCGGTCACCGGGGAGCTGTTTTTT.

This chain links TRBV30 with TRBJ1-2, with no clear D. Germline V lookup: CDR1 GTSNPN, CDR2 SVGIG (reference sequence). The CDR3 length is 14 residues. The V gene lost 2 bases and the J gene lost 4 bases, with 14 bases spanning the gap. CDR3 bases: TGTGCCTGGAGTCGTCTGGAGAAATTCTATGGCTACACCTTC. Translated: CAWSRLEKFYGYTF.

CDR3 sequence: CASSSGLAGRTDTQYF. For the CDR3, the DNA is TGTGCCAGCAGCTCAGGACTAGCGGGAAGGACAGATACGCAGTATTTT. This rearrangement joins TRBV9 to TRBJ2-3; TRBD2 matches at 12 bases. Losses at the gene ends were 4 bases for V and 3 bases for J; bases not matched to a gene: 6. This CDR3 has 16 residues. CDR1 and CDR2 (germline): SGDLS, YYNGEE.

This clone has only a few counts. The V and J genes are TRBV9 and TRBJ2-1, with 10 bases matching TRBD2. The V gene end was trimmed by 4 bases and the J gene end by 5 bases; junction bases not matched to a gene: 3. CDR3 length: 14 amino acids. From germline, CDR1 is SGDLS and CDR2 YYNGEE. CDR3 bases: TGTGCCAGCAGCCAACTAGCGGGAAACAATGAGCAGTTCTTC. It codes for CASSQLAGNNEQFF.

In this sample, this clone turned up a few times. The rearrangement links TRBV2 to TRBJ1-5; 7 nucleotides align to TRBD1. Looked up from germline, CDR1 is SNHLY and CDR2 is FYNNEI. Losses at the gene ends were 6 bases for V and 6 bases for J; bases not matched to a gene: 2. The CDR3 contains 12 residues. The CDR3 DNA sequence: TGTGCCAGCAGGGGGGACAGTCAGCCCCAGCATTTT. Amino acids: CASRGDSQPQHF.